This is a list of T cell receptor beta chains from one sample in a study of a mutant IDH1 vaccine in newly diagnosed glioma. Which antigens these TCRs recognize remains unknown. Generated by immunoSEQ multiplex PCR, the TCRdb table keeps only in-frame clones and is missing some. The sample records 25,000 to 30,000 clones, around 83% being singletons. The sequenced sample was PBMCs, obtained from a glioma patient whose treatment included an IDH1 peptide vaccine. These receptors were collected from a woman younger than 45 with glioma. Both conserved end residues are part of each CDR3. Each record gives: V gene, J gene, D gene, clone size, CDR3 protein, CDR3 DNA. D genes are given only for firm matches. Clone size is shown for a subset of rows, as once, few, many or a class of expanded clone.

V gene: TRBV5-4; J gene: TRBJ2-2; D gene: TRBD1; clone size: -; CDR3 protein: CASSPGTGLRRGTGELFF; CDR3 DNA: TGTGCCAGCAGCCCGGGGACAGGGCTTAGGAGAGGGACCGGGGAGCTGTTTTTT
V gene: TRBV4-1; J gene: TRBJ1-1; D gene: -; clone size: few; CDR3 protein: CASSPYHRAEAFF; CDR3 DNA: TGCGCCAGCAGCCCATACCACAGGGCAGAGGCTTTCTTT
V gene: TRBV4-1; J gene: TRBJ1-1; D gene: -; clone size: -; CDR3 protein: CASSLNTPGTEGFF; CDR3 DNA: TGCGCCAGCAGCCTTAACACACCCGGGACTGAGGGTTTCTTT
V gene: TRBV4-3; J gene: TRBJ2-3; D gene: TRBD2; clone size: -; CDR3 protein: CASSQIAGGRTDTQYF; CDR3 DNA: TGCGCCAGCAGCCAAATAGCGGGGGGGCGCACAGATACGCAGTATTTT
V gene: TRBV5-6; J gene: TRBJ2-7; D gene: -; clone size: -; CDR3 protein: CASEAGTYEQYF; CDR3 DNA: TGTGCCAGCGAAGCTGGGACCTACGAGCAGTACTTC
V gene: TRBV15; J gene: TRBJ1-1; D gene: -; clone size: few; CDR3 protein: CATSRDLRGGWTEAFF; CDR3 DNA: TGTGCCACCAGCAGAGACCTCAGGGGAGGGTGGACTGAAGCTTTCTTT
V gene: TRBV2; J gene: TRBJ1-2; D gene: TRBD1; clone size: few; CDR3 protein: CASTRDRAAGYTF; CDR3 DNA: TGTGCCAGCACCCGGGACAGGGCGGCGGGCTACACCTTC
V gene: TRBV7-6; J gene: TRBJ2-7; D gene: -; clone size: once; CDR3 protein: CASSWSLSYEQYF; CDR3 DNA: TGTGCCAGCTCCTGGAGCCTCTCCTACGAGCAGTACTTC
V gene: TRBV7-9; J gene: TRBJ1-2; D gene: -; clone size: few; CDR3 protein: CASSSGQFYGYTF; CDR3 DNA: TGTGCCAGCAGCTCCGGACAGTTCTATGGCTACACCTTC
V gene: TRBV9; J gene: TRBJ2-1; D gene: -; clone size: -; CDR3 protein: CASSGGANEQFF; CDR3 DNA: TGTGCCAGCAGCGGGGGGGCCAATGAGCAGTTCTTC
V gene: TRBV5-6; J gene: TRBJ2-6; D gene: -; clone size: -; CDR3 protein: CASSSDSGANVLTF; CDR3 DNA: TGTGCCAGCAGCTCCGACTCTGGGGCCAACGTCCTGACTTTC
V gene: TRBV15; J gene: TRBJ1-1; D gene: -; clone size: -; CDR3 protein: CATSRDLEAAEAFF; CDR3 DNA: TGTGCCACCAGCAGAGATCTCGAAGCGGCTGAAGCTTTCTTT
V gene: TRBV7-2; J gene: TRBJ2-7; D gene: -; clone size: -; CDR3 protein: CASSYGGEQYF; CDR3 DNA: TGTGCCAGCAGCTATGGGGGCGAGCAGTACTTC
V gene: TRBV4-1; J gene: TRBJ2-3; D gene: -; clone size: -; CDR3 protein: CASSQQGLPHDTQYF; CDR3 DNA: TGCGCCAGCAGCCAACAGGGGCTACCACATGATACGCAGTATTTT
V gene: TRBV5-1; J gene: TRBJ1-1; D gene: -; clone size: once; CDR3 protein: CASSQDRLLNTEAFF; CDR3 DNA: TGCGCCAGCAGCCAGGACCGACTTTTAAACACTGAAGCTTTCTTT
V gene: TRBV5-1; J gene: TRBJ2-7; D gene: TRBD1; clone size: -; CDR3 protein: CASSLLAGQGVNEQYF; CDR3 DNA: TGCGCCAGCAGCTTGTTGGCGGGACAGGGAGTCAACGAGCAGTACTTC
V gene: TRBV4-1; J gene: TRBJ1-2; D gene: -; clone size: -; CDR3 protein: CASRGFDGYTF; CDR3 DNA: TGCGCCTCCAGGGGCTTCGATGGCTACACCTTC
V gene: TRBV19; J gene: TRBJ1-2; D gene: -; clone size: -; CDR3 protein: CASSISGINYGYTF; CDR3 DNA: TGTGCCAGTAGTATATCAGGGATTAACTATGGCTACACCTTC
V gene: TRBV5-1; J gene: TRBJ1-5; D gene: -; clone size: -; CDR3 protein: CASIILQASNQPQHF; CDR3 DNA: TGCGCCAGCATCATTCTCCAGGCGAGCAATCAGCCCCAGCATTTT
V gene: TRBV7-9; J gene: TRBJ2-3; D gene: -; clone size: -; CDR3 protein: CASSLGTDRDTQYF; CDR3 DNA: TGTGCCAGCAGCTTAGGGACGGACCGAGATACGCAGTATTTT
V gene: TRBV30; J gene: TRBJ1-2; D gene: TRBD1; clone size: -; CDR3 protein: CAWSVRVRGDYGYTF; CDR3 DNA: TGTGCCTGGAGTGTAAGGGTCAGGGGGGACTATGGCTACACCTTC
V gene: TRBV4-1; J gene: TRBJ2-5; D gene: -; clone size: -; CDR3 protein: CASSQEAEYQETQYF; CDR3 DNA: TGCGCCAGCAGCCAAGAGGCAGAGTACCAAGAGACCCAGTACTTC
V gene: TRBV30; J gene: TRBJ1-4; D gene: -; clone size: -; CDR3 protein: CAWSVRQKNEKLFF; CDR3 DNA: TGTGCCTGGAGTGTAAGGCAGAAGAATGAAAAACTGTTTTTT
V gene: TRBV10-3; J gene: TRBJ1-5; D gene: -; clone size: once; CDR3 protein: CASQFSPTGNQPQHF; CDR3 DNA: TGTGCCTCTCAGTTCTCCCCGACCGGCAATCAGCCCCAGCATTTT